This TCR beta chain was observed in a study of T cell responses to AZD1222 COVID-19 vaccine. The data were produced by immunoSEQ multiplex PCR, yet TCRdb's version contains in-frame clones alone and is incomplete. The sample consists of about 260,000 clones, over 85% of them appearing once. A note on this clone: Antigen unknown.

Study conclusions and caveats: Scientists sampled the repertoires only once the peak T cell response had passed. Females made up more of the donors, who were largely white British, and clonal diversity may have come out too low. Dominant at 160-218 and 743-854, vaccine-associated CD4 TCRs also spanned spike. The number of AZD1222 recipients seropositive at baseline was only 6 or 7.

J was trimmed by 5 bases and V by 10 bases; bases with no gene match: 16. The CDR3 spans 15 residues. Germline CDR1 is LNHDA and CDR2 is SQIVND (reference sequence). The clonotype comes from an adult in good health. This material consisted of peripheral blood, taken on day 0 of AZD1222 vaccination. This chain connects TRBV19 to TRBJ1-1; 7 bases are a match to TRBD1. CDR3: CAIRGWTGMQTEAFF. The CDR3 coding sequence is TGTGCCATTAGAGGGTGGACAGGTATGCAGACTGAAGCTTTCTTT.